Sequencing of this T cell receptor (beta chain) was carried out in a study of T cells in localized non-small cell lung cancer. Study-wide results and limits: Highest T cell clonality was seen in uninvolved adjacent lung, surpassing that measured in tumor. Longer survival (overall) was linked to higher T cell density in blood. Median detection of top 100 tumor clones in adjacent lung was around 60 clones.

CDR1 is SGHVS, CDR2 FNYEAQ, per germline. The CDR3 sequence is 17 residues long. J was trimmed by 1 base and V by 1 base; bases with no gene match: 6. TCRdb's copy holds only in-frame clones and misses some; the assay was immunoSEQ multiplex PCR. The sample consists of tens of thousands of clones, approximately 86% of them appearing once. As for this clone: The antigen remains undetermined.

The chain links TRBV7-6 to TRBJ2-3; 9 bases align to TRBD2. This sequence originates from a man between 35 and 75 years old with stage II lung adenocarcinoma. This material consisted of PBMCs, taken before any cancer treatment. CDR3: CASSLGNRLAGTDTQYF. As DNA, the CDR3 is TGTGCCAGCAGCTTAGGGAACAGACTAGCGGGCACAGATACGCAGTATTTT.